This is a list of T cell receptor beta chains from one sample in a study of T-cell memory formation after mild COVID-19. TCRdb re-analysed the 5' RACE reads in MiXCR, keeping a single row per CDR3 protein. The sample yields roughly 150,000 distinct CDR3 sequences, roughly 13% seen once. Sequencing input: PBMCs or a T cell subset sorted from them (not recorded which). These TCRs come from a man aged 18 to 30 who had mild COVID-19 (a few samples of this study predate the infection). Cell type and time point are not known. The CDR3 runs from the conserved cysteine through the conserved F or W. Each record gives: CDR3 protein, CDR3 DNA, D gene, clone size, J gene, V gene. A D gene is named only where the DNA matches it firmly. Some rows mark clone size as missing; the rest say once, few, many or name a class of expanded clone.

CDR3 protein: CASSETRRGVTDTQYF
CDR3 DNA: TGTGCCAGCAGTGAAACAAGGCGGGGGGTCACAGATACGCAGTATTTT
D gene: TRBD2
clone size: -
J gene: TRBJ2-3
V gene: TRBV2

CDR3 protein: CASSLGQGFQETQYF
CDR3 DNA: TGTGCCAGCAGTTTGGGACAGGGTTTCCAAGAGACCCAGTACTTC
D gene: TRBD1
clone size: many
J gene: TRBJ2-5
V gene: TRBV12-3/TRBV12-4

CDR3 protein: CASSPGGGGSNYGYTF
CDR3 DNA: TGCGCCAGCAGCCCAGGGGGCGGGGGATCTAACTATGGCTACACCTTC
D gene: TRBD1
clone size: few
J gene: TRBJ1-2
V gene: TRBV4-1

CDR3 protein: CASRQPGLVPDTQYF
CDR3 DNA: TGCGCCAGCAGACAACCGGGACTAGTACCCGATACGCAGTATTTT
D gene: TRBD2
clone size: few
J gene: TRBJ2-3
V gene: TRBV4-1

CDR3 protein: CASSPARGTGGELAKNIQYF
CDR3 DNA: TGTGCCAGCAGCCCTGCGCGTGGGACAGGGGGAGAACTAGCCAAAAACATTCAGTACTTC
D gene: TRBD1
clone size: -
J gene: TRBJ2-4
V gene: TRBV12-3/TRBV12-4

CDR3 protein: CASSLRTSGGDTQYF
CDR3 DNA: TGTGCCAGCAGCCTAAGAACTAGCGGAGGGGATACGCAGTATTTT
D gene: TRBD2
clone size: -
J gene: TRBJ2-3
V gene: TRBV3-1

CDR3 protein: CSARTGGAWETQYF
CDR3 DNA: TGCAGTGCTAGAACGGGGGGCGCATGGGAGACCCAGTACTTC
D gene: -
clone size: few
J gene: TRBJ2-5
V gene: TRBV20-1

CDR3 protein: CASSPRGTGDTEAFF
CDR3 DNA: TGTGCCAGCTCACCAAGGGGGACAGGGGACACTGAAGCTTTCTTT
D gene: TRBD1
clone size: many
J gene: TRBJ1-1
V gene: TRBV18

CDR3 protein: CASTSAGAGNEQFF
CDR3 DNA: TGCGCCAGCACCAGCGCCGGGGCGGGGAATGAGCAGTTCTTC
D gene: -
clone size: -
J gene: TRBJ2-1
V gene: TRBV5-1

CDR3 protein: CASSLAASSYNEQFF
CDR3 DNA: TGCGCCAGCAGCTTGGCGGCTTCCTCCTACAATGAGCAGTTCTTC
D gene: -
clone size: many
J gene: TRBJ2-1
V gene: TRBV5-1

CDR3 protein: CASSSGLAYEKTQYF
CDR3 DNA: TGTGCCAGCAGCTCCGGACTAGCGTATGAGAAGACCCAGTACTTC
D gene: TRBD2
clone size: -
J gene: TRBJ2-5
V gene: TRBV7-3

CDR3 protein: CASSPFNEQFF
CDR3 DNA: TGTGCCAGCTCACCATTCAATGAGCAGTTCTTC
D gene: -
clone size: -
J gene: TRBJ2-1
V gene: TRBV18

CDR3 protein: CASRSDRPPSTDTQYF
CDR3 DNA: TGTGCCAGCAGGTCAGACAGGCCACCTAGCACAGATACGCAGTATTTT
D gene: -
clone size: -
J gene: TRBJ2-3
V gene: TRBV12-3/TRBV12-4

CDR3 protein: CSAGASSRNIQYF
CDR3 DNA: TGCAGTGCCGGAGCGAGCTCAAGGAACATTCAGTACTTC
D gene: -
clone size: few
J gene: TRBJ2-4
V gene: TRBV20-1

CDR3 protein: CAISQGAWEQYF
CDR3 DNA: TGTGCCATCAGTCAGGGGGCTTGGGAGCAGTACTTC
D gene: TRBD1
clone size: few
J gene: TRBJ2-7
V gene: TRBV10-3

CDR3 protein: CASSDRPYGYTF
CDR3 DNA: TGTGCCAGCAGTGACCGACCTTATGGCTACACCTTC
D gene: -
clone size: -
J gene: TRBJ1-2
V gene: TRBV12-3/TRBV12-4

CDR3 protein: CASSQWGPNEKLFF
CDR3 DNA: TGCGCCAGCAGCCAATGGGGCCCTAATGAAAAACTGTTTTTT
D gene: -
clone size: few
J gene: TRBJ1-4
V gene: TRBV4-1

CDR3 protein: CASSLRGRGEAFF
CDR3 DNA: TGTGCCAGCAGTTTGAGGGGGCGAGGTGAAGCTTTCTTT
D gene: TRBD1
clone size: -
J gene: TRBJ1-1
V gene: TRBV12-3/TRBV12-4

CDR3 protein: CASSPAGFTRRQDTQYF
CDR3 DNA: TGCGCCAGCAGCCCCGCCGGTTTTACCCGCAGACAAGATACGCAGTATTTT
D gene: -
clone size: few
J gene: TRBJ2-3
V gene: TRBV5-1

CDR3 protein: CASSLGLAPTDTQYF
CDR3 DNA: TGTGCCAGCAGTCTCGGACTAGCGCCCACAGATACGCAGTATTTT
D gene: TRBD2
clone size: -
J gene: TRBJ2-3
V gene: TRBV12-3/TRBV12-4

CDR3 protein: CSARTGGSDTQYF
CDR3 DNA: TGCAGTGCCCGTACGGGGGGGTCAGATACGCAGTATTTT
D gene: TRBD2
clone size: -
J gene: TRBJ2-3
V gene: TRBV20-1

CDR3 protein: CASRPAETQYF
CDR3 DNA: TGTGCCAGCAGGCCGGCGGAGACCCAGTACTTC
D gene: -
clone size: -
J gene: TRBJ2-5
V gene: TRBV6-1

CDR3 protein: CASSGRQGDGELFF
CDR3 DNA: TGCGCCAGCAGCGGTCGTCAGGGGGACGGGGAGCTGTTTTTT
D gene: TRBD1
clone size: -
J gene: TRBJ2-2
V gene: TRBV4-3

CDR3 protein: CASSQEGLGNTGELFF
CDR3 DNA: TGTGCCAGCAGCCAAGAAGGTTTAGGGAACACCGGGGAGCTGTTTTTT
D gene: -
clone size: few
J gene: TRBJ2-2
V gene: TRBV3-1

CDR3 protein: CASSPMEGNIQYF
CDR3 DNA: TGTGCCAGCAGCCCGATGGAGGGAAACATTCAGTACTTC
D gene: -
clone size: many
J gene: TRBJ2-4
V gene: TRBV7-2

CDR3 protein: CASTLNLLQGAMDTEAFF
CDR3 DNA: TGTGCCAGCACTCTAAATCTTCTTCAGGGGGCGATGGACACTGAAGCTTTCTTT
D gene: TRBD1
clone size: few
J gene: TRBJ1-1
V gene: TRBV6-2/TRBV6-3

CDR3 protein: CASSHSGGSTDTQYF
CDR3 DNA: TGTGCCAGCAGCCATAGCGGGGGAAGCACAGATACGCAGTATTTT
D gene: TRBD2
clone size: many
J gene: TRBJ2-3
V gene: TRBV7-2

CDR3 protein: CASSLTSGGPSYEQYF
CDR3 DNA: TGTGCCAGCAGTTTGACTAGCGGGGGGCCTTCCTACGAGCAGTACTTC
D gene: TRBD2
clone size: few
J gene: TRBJ2-7
V gene: TRBV12-3/TRBV12-4

CDR3 protein: CASSQRTNYGGYTF
CDR3 DNA: TGTGCCAGCAGCCAACGTACAAATTACGGGGGCTACACCTTC
D gene: -
clone size: few
J gene: TRBJ1-2
V gene: TRBV5-5

CDR3 protein: CASSLIAGGRNEQFF
CDR3 DNA: TGTGCCAGCAGTTTAATAGCGGGGGGGCGCAATGAGCAGTTCTTC
D gene: TRBD2
clone size: many
J gene: TRBJ2-1
V gene: TRBV12-3/TRBV12-4

CDR3 protein: CASSQGLARTGELFF
CDR3 DNA: TGCGCCAGCAGCCAGGGACTAGCACGCACCGGGGAGCTGTTTTTT
D gene: TRBD2
clone size: -
J gene: TRBJ2-2
V gene: TRBV4-1

CDR3 protein: CASTVGPWGELFF
CDR3 DNA: TGTGCCAGCACAGTGGGGCCCTGGGGGGAGCTGTTTTTT
D gene: -
clone size: -
J gene: TRBJ2-2
V gene: TRBV2

CDR3 protein: CASSYGSLNREQFF
CDR3 DNA: TGTGCCAGCAGTTACGGGTCGCTTAATCGTGAGCAGTTCTTC
D gene: -
clone size: few
J gene: TRBJ2-1
V gene: TRBV6-2/TRBV6-3

CDR3 protein: CSAWGDGTDTQYF
CDR3 DNA: TGCAGTGCTTGGGGGGACGGCACAGATACGCAGTATTTT
D gene: -
clone size: few
J gene: TRBJ2-3
V gene: TRBV20-1

CDR3 protein: CASRTSGTEAFF
CDR3 DNA: TGTGCCAGCAGGACCTCGGGAACTGAAGCTTTCTTT
D gene: -
clone size: few
J gene: TRBJ1-1
V gene: TRBV2

CDR3 protein: CASSLEDREYGYTF
CDR3 DNA: TGTGCCAGCAGCTTAGAGGACAGGGAGTATGGCTACACCTTC
D gene: TRBD1
clone size: few
J gene: TRBJ1-2
V gene: TRBV7-9

CDR3 protein: CASSQGAAGDIQYF
CDR3 DNA: TGTGCCAGCAGCCAAGGGGCAGCGGGAGACATTCAGTACTTC
D gene: TRBD2
clone size: few
J gene: TRBJ2-4
V gene: TRBV4-2

CDR3 protein: CASSRNPQADTQYF
CDR3 DNA: TGTGCCAGCAGTAGAAACCCTCAGGCAGATACGCAGTATTTT
D gene: -
clone size: -
J gene: TRBJ2-3
V gene: TRBV27

CDR3 protein: CASSLTSGGDETQYF
CDR3 DNA: TGTGCCAGCAGCTTGACTAGCGGGGGGGACGAGACCCAGTACTTC
D gene: TRBD2
clone size: -
J gene: TRBJ2-5
V gene: TRBV5-4

CDR3 protein: CASSLDASTDTQYF
CDR3 DNA: TGTGCCAGCAGCCTTGACGCTAGCACAGATACGCAGTATTTT
D gene: -
clone size: few
J gene: TRBJ2-3
V gene: TRBV6-2/TRBV6-3